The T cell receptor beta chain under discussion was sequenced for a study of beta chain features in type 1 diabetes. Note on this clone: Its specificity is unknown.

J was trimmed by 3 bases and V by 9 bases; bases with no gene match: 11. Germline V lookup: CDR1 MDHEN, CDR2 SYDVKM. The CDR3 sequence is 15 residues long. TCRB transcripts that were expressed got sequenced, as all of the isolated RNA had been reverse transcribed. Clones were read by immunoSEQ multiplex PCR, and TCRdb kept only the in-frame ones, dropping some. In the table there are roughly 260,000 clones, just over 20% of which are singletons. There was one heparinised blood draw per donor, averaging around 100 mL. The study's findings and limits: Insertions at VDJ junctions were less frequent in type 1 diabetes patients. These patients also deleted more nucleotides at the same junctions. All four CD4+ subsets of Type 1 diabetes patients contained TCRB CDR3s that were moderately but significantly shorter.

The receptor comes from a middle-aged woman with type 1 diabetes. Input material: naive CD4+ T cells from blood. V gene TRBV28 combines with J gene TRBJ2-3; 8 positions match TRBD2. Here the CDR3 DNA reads TGTGCCAGTGTCGGAGGGCGGGAGGTAACAGATACGCAGTATTTT. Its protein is CASVGGREVTDTQYF.